This T cell receptor beta chain was obtained from a study of immune evolution from preneoplasia to lung adenocarcinoma. Sequencing used immunoSEQ multiplex PCR; TCRdb keeps in-frame clones, though not all of them. The data contain about 6,300 clones, 75% to 90% of them singletons. Trimming at V came to 4 bases and at J to 12 bases, leaving 3 bases not matched to a gene. The germline CDR1 and CDR2 sequences are SNHLY and FYNNEI. CDR3 size: 11 residues. This chain links TRBV2 with TRBJ2-1; 7 positions agree with TRBD1. Source material: FFPE lung adenocarcinoma in situ tissue. The TCR originated in a donor aged 70 or over with lung adenocarcinoma. The CDR3 loop is CASSVQGWQFF. The CDR3 bases are TGTGCCAGCAGTGTACAGGGGTGGCAGTTCTTC.